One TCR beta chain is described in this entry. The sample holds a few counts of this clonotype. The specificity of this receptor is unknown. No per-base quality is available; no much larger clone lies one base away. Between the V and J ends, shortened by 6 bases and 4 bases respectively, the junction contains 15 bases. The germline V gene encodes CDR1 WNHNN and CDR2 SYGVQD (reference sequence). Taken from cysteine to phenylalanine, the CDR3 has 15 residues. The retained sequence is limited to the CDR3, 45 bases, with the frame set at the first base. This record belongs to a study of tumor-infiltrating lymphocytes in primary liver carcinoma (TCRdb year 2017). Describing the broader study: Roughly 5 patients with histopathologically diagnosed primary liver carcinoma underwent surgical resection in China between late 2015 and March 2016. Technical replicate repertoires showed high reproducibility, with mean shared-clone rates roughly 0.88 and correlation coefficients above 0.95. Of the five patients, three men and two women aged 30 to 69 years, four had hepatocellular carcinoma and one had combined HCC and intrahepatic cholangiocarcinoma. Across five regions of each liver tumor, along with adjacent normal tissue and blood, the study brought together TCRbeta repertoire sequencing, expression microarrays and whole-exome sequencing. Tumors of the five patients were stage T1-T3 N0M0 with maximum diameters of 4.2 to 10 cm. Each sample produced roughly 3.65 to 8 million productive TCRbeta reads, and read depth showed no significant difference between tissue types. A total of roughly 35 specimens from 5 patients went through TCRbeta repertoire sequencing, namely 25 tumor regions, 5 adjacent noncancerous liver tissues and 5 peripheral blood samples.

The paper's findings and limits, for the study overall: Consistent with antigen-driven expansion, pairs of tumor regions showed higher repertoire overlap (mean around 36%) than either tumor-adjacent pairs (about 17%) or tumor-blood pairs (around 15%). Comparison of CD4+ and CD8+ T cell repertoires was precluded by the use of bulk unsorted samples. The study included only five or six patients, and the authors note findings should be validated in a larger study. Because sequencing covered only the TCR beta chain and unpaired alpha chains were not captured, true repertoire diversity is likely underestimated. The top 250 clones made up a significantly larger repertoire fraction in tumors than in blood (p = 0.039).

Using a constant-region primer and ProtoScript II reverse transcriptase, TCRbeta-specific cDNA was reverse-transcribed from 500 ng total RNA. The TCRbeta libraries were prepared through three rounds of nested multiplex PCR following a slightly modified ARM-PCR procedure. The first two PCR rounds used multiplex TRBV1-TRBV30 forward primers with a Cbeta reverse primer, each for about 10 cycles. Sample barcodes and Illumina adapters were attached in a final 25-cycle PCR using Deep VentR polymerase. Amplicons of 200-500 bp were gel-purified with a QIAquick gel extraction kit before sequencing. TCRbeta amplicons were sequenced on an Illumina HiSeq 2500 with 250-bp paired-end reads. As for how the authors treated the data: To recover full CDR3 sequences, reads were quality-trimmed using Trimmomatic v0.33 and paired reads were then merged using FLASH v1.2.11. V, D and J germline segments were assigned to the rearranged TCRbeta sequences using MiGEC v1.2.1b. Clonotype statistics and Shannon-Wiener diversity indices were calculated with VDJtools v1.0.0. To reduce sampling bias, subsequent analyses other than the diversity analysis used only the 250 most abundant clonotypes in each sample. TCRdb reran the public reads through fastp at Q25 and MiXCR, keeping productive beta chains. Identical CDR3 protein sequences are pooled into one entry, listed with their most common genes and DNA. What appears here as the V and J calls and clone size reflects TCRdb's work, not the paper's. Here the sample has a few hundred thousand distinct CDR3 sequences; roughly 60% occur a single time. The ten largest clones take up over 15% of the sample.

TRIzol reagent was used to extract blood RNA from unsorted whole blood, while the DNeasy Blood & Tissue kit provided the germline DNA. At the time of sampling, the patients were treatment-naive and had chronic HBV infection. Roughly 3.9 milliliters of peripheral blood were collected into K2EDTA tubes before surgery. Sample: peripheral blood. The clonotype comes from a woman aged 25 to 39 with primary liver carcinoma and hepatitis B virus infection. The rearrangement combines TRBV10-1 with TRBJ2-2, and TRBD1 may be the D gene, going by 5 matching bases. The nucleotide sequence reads TGCGCCAGCAGGGAGAGTTTGGGGCGCACCGGGGAGCTGTTTTTT. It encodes CASRESLGRTGELFF.